This T cell receptor (beta chain) stems from a study of OX40 agonist ivuxolimab in advanced cancers. About the full investigation: The costimulatory receptor OX40 (CD134) was targeted by ivuxolimab, a fully human IgG2 agonistic monoclonal antibody. In the dose-escalation cohort, 70% to 90% of patients were male, and the mean age was 60 years with a range of roughly 20 to 80. Three dose-escalation patients achieved partial responses, one with hepatocellular carcinoma and two with cutaneous melanoma. Among the approximately 54 dose-escalation patients, about 20 had hepatocellular carcinoma, roughly 15 melanoma, 9 renal cell carcinoma and 9 head and neck cancer. The paper covers the monotherapy dose-escalation part of the phase I ivuxolimab trial, which included N of about 50 patients. Peripheral TCRbeta sequencing aimed to test whether ivuxolimab altered TCR sequence diversity and caused clonal T-cell expansion. Intravenous ivuxolimab was administered to patients every 2 weeks at six dose levels: 0.01, 0.1, 0.3, 1.5, 3 and 10 mg/kg. Prior anti-PD-1, anti-PD-L1 or anti-CTLA-4 therapy was permitted, and checkpoint inhibitors had been received by less than 45% of dose-escalation patients.

Patients with autoimmune disease history or receiving systemic immunosuppression were excluded from the trial. In every dose cohort, peripheral blood was drawn for TCR sequencing at baseline, cycle 4 day 1, and cycle 7 day 1. Samples were obtained from an open-label, multicenter, first-in-human phase I dose-escalation trial of ivuxolimab. The trial enrolled adults with locally advanced or metastatic head and neck squamous cell, hepatocellular, melanoma or renal cell carcinoma. Before TCR sequencing, CD4+ T cells and CD8+ T cells from peripheral blood were sorted into separate populations. Results and caveats for the whole study, not just this receptor: At doses of 0.1 to 3.0 mg/kg, clonal expansion of both CD4+ and CD8+ blood T cells was observed from baseline to week 6. The antigen specificity of the peripheral T cells that underwent clonal expansion was not determined. After ivuxolimab, more expanded clones were found on average in CD8+ T cells than in CD4+ T cells. Low levels of normalized T-cell clonal expansion were also seen in some patients who did not respond. In partial responders in the 0.1-3.0 mg/kg groups, normalized peripheral clonal expansion was found to be among the lowest, especially among CD8+ T cells.

In the case of this clone: Its antigen remains unidentified. No much larger clone is present one base from it, and per-base qualities are unavailable.

The germline ends are 9 bases apart after V is trimmed by 6 bases and J by 4 bases. Inclusive of the bounding cysteine and phenylalanine, the CDR3 is 11 residues long. The only DNA kept is the CDR3, 33 bases in frame from the first base. Sequences SQVTM (CDR1) and ANQGSEA (CDR2) are obtained from the germline V gene. For sequencing of the TCRbeta CDR3 region, genomic DNA was extracted from the sorted cells. The immunoSEQ Assay was used to sequence the TCRbeta CDR3 regions. TCRdb carries this immuneACCESS record with in-frame sequences only. Its versions omit some clonotypes, under half of them owing to an unresolved V gene in the studies checked, with the rest unexplained. The sample profile shows roughly 90,000 clones; about 90% of them were found once. Jointly, the top ten make up 8.7% of the sample.

This sequence uses TRBV29-1 and TRBJ1-1; no D gene is confidently identified. Material: CD4+ or CD8+ T cells sorted from blood, obtained in a trial of the OX40 agonist ivuxolimab. The receptor's source is an adult with an advanced solid tumor such as melanoma, head and neck, liver or kidney cancer. The nucleotide sequence reads as follows: TGCAGCGTGCCCAAGGGCACTGAAGCTTTCTTT. Translated, this gives CSVPKGTEAFF.